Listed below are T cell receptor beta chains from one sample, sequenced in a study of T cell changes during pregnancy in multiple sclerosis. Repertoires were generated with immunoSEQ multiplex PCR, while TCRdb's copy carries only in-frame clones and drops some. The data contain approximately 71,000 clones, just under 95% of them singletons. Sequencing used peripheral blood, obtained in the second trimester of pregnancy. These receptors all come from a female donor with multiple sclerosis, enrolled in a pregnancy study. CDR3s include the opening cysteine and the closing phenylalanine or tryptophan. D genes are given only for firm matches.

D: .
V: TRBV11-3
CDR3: CASSFGGVGGYEQYF

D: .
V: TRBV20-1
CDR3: CSASQVEQYF

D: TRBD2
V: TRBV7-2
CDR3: CASSLGSGGADTQYF

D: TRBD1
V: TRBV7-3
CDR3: CASRRSTGINTGELFF

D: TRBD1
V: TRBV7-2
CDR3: CASSSQGADQPQHF

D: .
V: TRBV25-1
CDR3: CASSESQGSYNEQFF

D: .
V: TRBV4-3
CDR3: CASSQEGGDGRAYNSPLHF

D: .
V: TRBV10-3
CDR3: CAISSAGVGNTIYF

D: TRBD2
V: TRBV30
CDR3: CAWSVAGWETQYF

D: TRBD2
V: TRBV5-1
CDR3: CASSLGTPSGRETQYF

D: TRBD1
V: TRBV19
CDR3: CASTPGQWFGEQYF

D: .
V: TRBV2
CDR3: CARTFSTTYNEQFF

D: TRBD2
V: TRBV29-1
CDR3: CSAGIGLAGNEQFF

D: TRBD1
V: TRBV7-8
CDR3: CASSWKTGVEQFF

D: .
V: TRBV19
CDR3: CASSIARSTDTQYF

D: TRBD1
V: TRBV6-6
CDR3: CASRETGGSEAFF

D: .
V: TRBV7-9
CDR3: CASSLGTFSGNTIYF

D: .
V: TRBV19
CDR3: CASSIGGSKETQYF

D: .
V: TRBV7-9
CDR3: CASSLPGGGYEQYF

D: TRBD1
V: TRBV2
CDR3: CASRVGRQGGNEQFF

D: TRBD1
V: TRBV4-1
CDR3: CASSQTGITGGYQPQHF

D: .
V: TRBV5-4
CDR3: CASSLDRDNTGELFF

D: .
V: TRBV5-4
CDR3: CASSFGGLYEQYF

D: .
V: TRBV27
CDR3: CASSLGVIYEQYF

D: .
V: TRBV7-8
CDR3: CASSFTDYEQYF